A single T cell receptor (beta chain) is shown here with its context. The specificity of this receptor is unknown. No base quality information exists; no much larger clone differs at one position. The library was built by means of 5' RACE. TCRdb shows the sequencer as NextSeq 500. In the TCR library protocol, unique molecular identifiers were attached to individual cDNA molecules to correct for PCR bias and sequencing error. Both TCR alpha and beta chains were sequenced, and tight co-correlation was observed between alpha and beta sequence abundances in each sample. The study's own analysis went as follows. Decombinator V4 was used to annotate TCR sequences for V gene, J gene and CDR3. Expanded TCRs were defined as changing significantly between any two time points under a Poisson model with p below 0.0001. TCR abundances were normalised to the total number of TCRs sequenced per sample and were expressed as counts per million. TRAV1-2 paired with TRAJ12, TRAJ20 or TRAJ33 defined MAIT TCRs, while TRAV10 paired with TRAJ18 defined iNKT TCRs. VDJdb, accessed on 1 November 2021, was searched for TCRs annotated for CMV, EBV and SARS-CoV-2, and TCRs annotated for more than one antigen were excluded. Using fastp at Q25 and MiXCR, TCRdb reprocessed the public reads and kept productive beta chains. One record per CDR3 amino acid sequence lists the most common genes and DNA. TCRdb's processing, not the study's, gives the V and J calls here. This sample has fewer than 120,000 distinct CDR3 sequences in its table, and 10% to 15% of those were observed once. The leading ten clones occupy 3% to 4.5% of the sample.

The data originate from a study of early T cells in non-severe SARS-CoV-2 infection (dated by TCRdb to 2020 to 2022). Regarding the study in general: Because TCR sequencing was done on bulk RNA from unsorted whole blood, the alpha and beta chains could not be paired.

Overall study outcomes, separate from this receptor: VDJdb matching was skewed toward anti-spike CD8 responses and likely underestimated virus-specific expansions, missing private and CD4 specificities.

At the junction V is shortened by 5 bases and J by 4 bases; bases outside the gene matches: 18. Taken from the germline V gene (reference sequence), the CDR1 and CDR2 loops are DFQATT and SNEGSKA. The CDR3 contains 17 residues, cysteine and phenylalanine counted. Only the CDR3 portion is preserved as DNA: 51 bases, with reading frame beginning at the first base. Set within a cohort of healthcare workers in London, UK, this nested case-control study involved weekly PCR testing of nasopharyngeal swabs along with blood sampling. Between 23 and 31 March 2020, the week of the UK lockdown, healthcare workers were enrolled and then followed up weekly for as long as 16 weeks.

The chain is assembled from TRBV20-1 and TRBJ2-3; the central 7 bases match TRBD2. The origin of this receptor is an adult who was a healthcare worker with PCR-confirmed SARS-CoV-2 infection or an uninfected control (not recorded which). Sequencing used whole blood, obtained at baseline. The CDR3 amino acid sequence is: CSAAGDWTSDRPDTQYF. The nucleotide sequence is given as TGCAGTGCTGCGGGAGATTGGACCTCCGACCGCCCAGATACGCAGTATTTT.